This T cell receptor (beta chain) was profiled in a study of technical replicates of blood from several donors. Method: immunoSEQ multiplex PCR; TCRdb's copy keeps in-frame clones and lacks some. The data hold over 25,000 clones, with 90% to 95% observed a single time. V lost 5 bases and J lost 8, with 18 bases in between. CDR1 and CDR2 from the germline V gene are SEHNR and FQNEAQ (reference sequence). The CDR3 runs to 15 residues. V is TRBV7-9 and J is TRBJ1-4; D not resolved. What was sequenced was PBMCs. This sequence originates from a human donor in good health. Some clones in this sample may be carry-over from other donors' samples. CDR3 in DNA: TGTGCCAGCAGCACCTGGACGGACGAGGGAGAAAAACTGTTTTTT. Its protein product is CASSTWTDEGEKLFF.